The next 24 T cell receptor beta chains were all read from a single sample in a study of neurological immune-mediated disorders. One entry per CDR3 protein results from TCRdb running MiXCR on the 5' RACE reads. Counted here are approximately 15,000 distinct CDR3 sequences, roughly 13% occurring once; the ten biggest clones make up 41%. The sequenced sample was CD8+ T cells from blood. These receptors came from a female donor with HTLV-1-associated myelopathy (HAM/TSP).

This clonotype appeared a few times. This chain uses TRBV6-5 with TRBJ1-1, with D unclear. The germline gives CDR1 MNHEY, CDR2 SVGAGI. The CDR3 runs 15 residues. The V end lost 0 bases, the J end lost 0 bases, and 8 bases lay between the germline ends. The CDR3 reads CASSYSGALNTEAFF. DNA of the CDR3: TGTGCCAGCAGTTACTCAGGAGCTCTGAACACTGAAGCTTTCTTT.

This clonotype was found many times. The CDR3 DNA follows: TGTGCCAGCAGCCACTACTTAACAGACGAGCAGTACTTC. Its translation is CASSHYLTDEQYF. V usage is TRBV5-6 and J usage is TRBJ2-7; unclear D gene. CDR1 and CDR2 (germline): SGHDT, YYEEEE. CDR3 length: 13 amino acids. Trimming shortened V by 4 bases and J by 5 bases, and 13 bases separated the two germline ends. Using reference TRBV5-6 and TRBJ2-7 for the parts outside the CDR3, the full variable domain is DAGVTQSPTHLIKTRGQQVTLRCSPKSGHDTVSWYQQALGQGPQFIFQYYEEEERQRGNFPDRFSGHQFPNYSSELNVNALLLGDSALYLCASSHYLTDEQYFGPGTRLTVT.

A remark on this clonotype: No conserved phenylalanine or tryptophan is present at the end of the CDR3, so a read error is the likely explanation. The chain combines TRBV6-4 with TRBJ1-3, with no clear D. The ends were cut back, 0 bases at V and 2 bases at J, with 5 bases in the middle. CDR1 is MRHNA, CDR2 SNTAGT, per germline. The CDR3 is 14 amino acids. CDR3 DNA sequence: TGTGCCAGCAGTGACTCTTTTGCTGGAAACACCATATATATT. Protein sequence: CASSDSFAGNTIYI.

There are many counts of this clonotype. The chain uses TRBV10-3 and TRBJ2-1, with D uncertain. This CDR3 is built from 13 residues. Trimming took off 2 bases at V and 3 bases at J, with 5 bases between the two ends. CDR1 is ENHRY, CDR2 SYGVKD, per germline. The CDR3 spells CAISEANYNEQFF. The CDR3 coding sequence is TGTGCCATCAGTGAGGCGAACTACAATGAGCAGTTCTTC.

This clonotype was seen at least ten times. The V and J genes are TRBV20-1 and TRBJ2-1; D possibly corresponds to TRBD2 (5 bases). The germline V and J ends were trimmed by 5 bases and 6 bases, with 32 bases remaining between them. The CDR3 runs 19 residues. From germline, CDR1 is DFQATT and CDR2 SNEGSKA (reference sequence). CDR3 coding DNA: TGCAGTGCTTTCACCTCCGGAGGACTCTGGCCCGATTACGGCAATGAGCAGTTCTTC. As protein: CSAFTSGGLWPDYGNEQFF.

This clonotype was picked up many times. The CDR3 carries no conserved terminal phenylalanine or tryptophan, so it likely arises from a read error. The limits of the CDR3 on the DNA are not certain, so only TCRdb's listed CDR3 is given. The V gene is TRBV6-6, the J gene TRBJ2-1; whether TRBD1, the table's D call, matches the DNA was not checked. Including both end residues, the CDR3 is 13 amino acids long. Germline V lookup: CDR1 MNHNY, CDR2 SVGAGI (reference sequence). The CDR3 reads CASSNHPETGFYI.

This clonotype has a count of ten or more. The rearrangement uses TRBV5-5 and TRBJ2-6, with 7 bases fitting TRBD1. Looked up from germline, CDR1 is SGHKS and CDR2 is YYEKEE (reference sequence). V shed 0 bases, J shed 2 bases, and the junction held 5 bases outside the gene matches. The CDR3 length is 17 residues. The CDR3 loop reads CASSLGQGLTGANVLTF. The DNA of the CDR3 is TGTGCCAGCAGCTTGGGACAGGGCCTCACTGGGGCCAACGTCCTGACTTTC.

The gene calls are TRBV7-9 and TRBJ2-1, with D perhaps TRBD2 (6 bases). CDR1 is SEHNR and CDR2 is FQNEAQ in the germline V gene (reference sequence). There are 14 residues in the CDR3. Trimming took off 5 bases at V and 6 bases at J, with 14 bases between the two ends. The CDR3 nucleotides are TGTGCCAGCAGCCCGAACCGGGGAGGCAATGAGCAGTTCTTC. As protein: CASSPNRGGNEQFF.

In its sample, this clonotype was seen a few times. The V call is TRBV12-3 or TRBV12-4, the J call TRBJ2-3, with D unresolved. The germline V and J ends were trimmed by 4 bases and 3 bases, with 5 bases remaining between them. This CDR3 comprises 12 residues. CDR3 coding DNA: TGTGCCAGCAGTTGGATGACAGATACGCAGTATTTT. This encodes CASSWMTDTQYF.

In its sample, this clonotype was seen many times. The chain uses TRBV20-1 and TRBJ2-3; D perhaps matches TRBD2 (6 bases). CDR3 length: 16 amino acids. Trimming removed 4 bases from V and 6 bases from J, with 23 bases in between. From germline, CDR1 is DFQATT and CDR2 SNEGSKA (reference sequence). CDR3 amino acids: CSANHRDSHLPDTQYF. The CDR3 nucleotides are TGCAGTGCTAATCATCGGGACTCCCACCTCCCGGATACGCAGTATTTT.

This clonotype was counted at least ten times. V usage is TRBV7-9 and J usage is TRBJ1-2; 7 positions match TRBD1. Germline values: CDR1 SEHNR, CDR2 FQNEAQ (reference sequence). The CDR3 length is 18 residues. Trimming removed 6 bases from V and 0 bases from J; junction bases left unmatched: 16. The CDR3 loop is CASSSLQDRNQANYGYTF. CDR3 nucleotide sequence: TGTGCCAGCAGTTCCCTCCAGGACAGGAACCAAGCTAACTATGGCTACACCTTC.

The rearrangement uses TRBV5-5 and TRBJ2-1, with unresolved D. The V gene lost 4 bases and the J gene lost 7 bases, with 12 bases spanning the gap. Germline CDR1 is SGHKS and CDR2 is YYEKEE (reference sequence). This CDR3 is built from 13 residues. The DNA for the CDR3 is TGTGCCAGCAGCGTCCGACCCCCAAATGAGCAGTTCTTC. Translating it yields CASSVRPPNEQFF.

There are many counts of this clonotype. The chain has TRBV7-9 and TRBJ1-2; 12 bases are shared with TRBD1. The V and J ends lost 5 bases and 3 bases, in that order; junction bases with no gene match: 16. The CDR3 has 19 amino acids. The germline CDR1 and CDR2 sequences are SEHNR and FQNEAQ (reference sequence). CDR3 coding DNA: TGTGCCAGCAGCGCTACACCCGGGACAGGGGGCTGGGTGGACTATGGCTACACCTTC. Its protein is CASSATPGTGGWVDYGYTF.

This clonotype showed up many times. The chain links TRBV2 to TRBJ2-1; 12 bases map to TRBD2. V shed 6 bases, J shed 3 bases, and the junction held 6 bases outside the gene matches. CDR1 is SNHLY and CDR2 is FYNNEI in the germline V gene. The CDR3 has 16 amino acids. CDR3 bases: TGTGCCAGCAGCCGAACTAGCGGGGGGTTCTACAATGAGCAGTTCTTC. This sequence encodes CASSRTSGGFYNEQFF.

This clonotype was recorded at least ten times. The chain combines TRBV5-1 with TRBJ1-1; 7 nucleotides line up with TRBD1. Germline V gene sequence: CDR1 SGHRS, CDR2 YFSETQ. CDR3 length equals 14 residues. Trimming at V came to 0 bases and at J to 7 bases, leaving 6 bases not matched to a gene. CDR3: CASSLAGGYSEAFF. CDR3 in DNA: TGCGCCAGCAGCTTGGCAGGGGGGTACAGTGAAGCTTTCTTT.

This clonotype was recorded many times. This sequence joins TRBV5-1 and TRBJ2-3; maybe TRBD1 (6 bases). Deletions cut 7 bases from V and 4 bases from J, with 16 bases between. The CDR3 runs 14 residues. From germline, CDR1 is SGHRS and CDR2 YFSETQ. CDR3 sequence (DNA): TGCGCCAGCGACGAGGGGGTTTCCGCAGATACGCAGTATTTT. Its translation is CASDEGVSADTQYF. The full variable domain, in which reference TRBV5-1 and TRBJ2-3 provide the parts outside the CDR3, is KAGVTQTPRYLIKTRGQQVTLSCSPISGHRSVSWYQQTPGQGLQFLFEYFSETQRNKGNFPGRFSGRQFSNSRSEMNVSTLELGDSALYLCASDEGVSADTQYFGPGTRLTVL.

The CDR3 is CASIKDRDTGELFF. DNA for the CDR3: TGTGCCAGCATCAAGGATAGGGACACCGGGGAGCTGTTTTTT. The V and J genes are TRBV7-9 and TRBJ2-2; D remains ambiguous. This CDR3 has 14 residues. The V end was cut by 7 bases, the J end by 3 bases, with 12 bases between. Germline CDR1 and CDR2: SEHNR and FQNEAQ (reference sequence).

This clonotype was found many times. This chain uses TRBV4-1 with TRBJ2-1, with D possibly matching TRBD2 (7 bases). This CDR3 is 16 amino acids long. Trimming removed 0 bases at V and 5 bases at J, with 14 bases between. The germline gives CDR1 MGHRA, CDR2 YSYEKL. CDR3 in amino acids: CASSQDYGGQHNEQFF. The CDR3 bases are TGCGCCAGCAGCCAAGATTACGGGGGGCAACACAATGAGCAGTTCTTC.

This clonotype was recorded at least ten times. The chain links TRBV20-1 to TRBJ2-7; D remains ambiguous. The germline V gene encodes CDR1 DFQATT and CDR2 SNEGSKA (reference sequence). Trimming stripped 6 bases from V and 0 bases from J, with 21 bases between. CDR3 size: 16 residues. The CDR3 DNA reads as TGCAGTGCCCGGAGATCGGCGGCGTGGAGCTCCTACGAGCAGTACTTC. It translates to CSARRSAAWSSYEQYF.

This clonotype was recorded many times. This rearrangement joins TRBV11-2 to TRBJ2-7, with 13 positions matching TRBD2. The CDR3 extends over 15 amino acids. Germline V gives CDR1 SGHAT, CDR2 FQNNGV. After removal of 5 bases from V and 3 bases from J, the junction contained 4 bases not matched to a gene. CDR3 loop: CASSTWTSGSYEQYF. The CDR3 nucleotides read TGTGCCAGCAGCACCTGGACTAGCGGGAGCTACGAGCAGTACTTC. The full variable domain, with the rest looked up from reference TRBV11-2 and TRBJ2-7, is EAGVAQSPRYKIIEKRQSVAFWCNPISGHATLYWYQQILGQGPKLLIQFQNNGVVDDSQLPKDRFSAERLKGVDSTLKIQPAKLEDSAVYLCASSTWTSGSYEQYFGPGTRLTVT.

In this sample, this clonotype turned up many times. The gene calls are TRBV7-9 and TRBJ2-2; perhaps TRBD2 as D (5 bases). Germline values: CDR1 SEHNR, CDR2 FQNEAQ (reference sequence). The CDR3 runs 14 residues. Trimming took off 10 bases at V and 3 bases at J, with 15 bases between the two ends. CDR3 residues: CATKRSGYTGELFF. The DNA for the CDR3 is TGTGCCACCAAAAGGAGCGGATACACCGGGGAGCTGTTTTTT.

This clonotype was seen a few times. The rearrangement links TRBV7-2 to TRBJ1-1; D gene unclear. V was shortened by 5 bases and J by 4 bases, with 11 bases between the two germline ends. This CDR3 is 13 amino acids long. Germline V gives CDR1 SGHTA, CDR2 FQGNSA. The CDR3 region has the DNA TGTGCCAGCAGCACACCCGTCGGCACTGAAGCTTTCTTT. Encoded protein: CASSTPVGTEAFF.

V gene TRBV9 combines with J gene TRBJ2-3; no firm D call. Germline V gene sequence: CDR1 SGDLS, CDR2 YYNGEE. With 2 bases removed from V and 3 bases from J, the gap between germline ends came to 4 bases. The length of the CDR3 is 12 residues. The CDR3, as DNA: TGTGCCAGCAGCGTTGAGACAGATACGCAGTATTTT. Amino acids: CASSVETDTQYF.

This clonotype came up many times. The genes are TRBV15 and TRBJ2-7; a possible D gene is TRBD1 (5 bases). Trimming removed 0 bases at V and 0 bases at J, with 9 bases between. The germline V gene has CDR1 LNHNV and CDR2 YYDKDF (reference sequence). This CDR3 comprises 15 residues. The CDR3 coding sequence is TGTGCCACCAGCAGAGACAGGGCCAGCTCCTACGAGCAGTACTTC. Its protein is CATSRDRASSYEQYF.